This TCR beta chain was found in a study of cytomegalovirus exposure and HLA in healthy donors. Study-level findings and limits: In a later analysis, at a false discovery rate of 0.05, fewer than 20,000 TCR beta sequences were associated with HLA alleles. Most likely, a cluster of highly shared sequence variants arose as a sequencing artifact.

As for this clone: Its target is not known.

Primers for the PCR totalled 60 Vbeta and 13 Jbeta. The repertoire was sequenced with immunoSEQ multiplex PCR; TCRdb's copy has only in-frame clones and lacks some. Among 200,000 or so clones listed, about four fifths were seen once. The sequenced sample consisted of PBMCs. The sequence was obtained from a boy aged 2 to 9 in good health and CMV-seronegative.

DNA for the CDR3: TGTGCCAGCAGCCGCTTGTCGGGGGGGGACACTGAAGCTTTCTTT. Translated, it gives CASSRLSGGDTEAFF. V gene TRBV5-5 combines with J gene TRBJ1-1; possible D gene TRBD1, 5 bases. Germline CDR1 and CDR2: SGHKS and YYEKEE (reference sequence). The CDR3 is 15 amino acids. The V and J ends lost 4 bases and 3 bases respectively, with 16 bases between them.